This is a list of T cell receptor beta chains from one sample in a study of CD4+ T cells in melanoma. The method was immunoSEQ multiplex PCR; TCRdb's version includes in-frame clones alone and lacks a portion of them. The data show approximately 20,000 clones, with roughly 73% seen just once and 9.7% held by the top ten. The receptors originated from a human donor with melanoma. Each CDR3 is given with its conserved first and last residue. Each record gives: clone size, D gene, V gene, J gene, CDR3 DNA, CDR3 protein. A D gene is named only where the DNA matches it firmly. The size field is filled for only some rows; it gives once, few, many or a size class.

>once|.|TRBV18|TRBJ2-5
TGTGCCAGCTCACGTACCCTAGAGACCCAGTACTTC
CASSRTLETQYF
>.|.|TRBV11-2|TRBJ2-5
TGTGCCAGCAGCGCCAGCCTCGGTCGGGAGACCCAGTACTTC
CASSASLGRETQYF
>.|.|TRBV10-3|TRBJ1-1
TGTGCCATCAGTGAGGATGTCCGAGTGGTTGAAGCTTTCTTT
CAISEDVRVVEAFF
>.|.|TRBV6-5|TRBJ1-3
TGTGCCAGCAGTTACGCGTTCTCTGGAAACACCATATATTTT
CASSYAFSGNTIYF
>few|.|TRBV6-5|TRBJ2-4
TGTGCCAGCAGTCAGGGACACCGCAAAAACATTCAGTACTTC
CASSQGHRKNIQYF
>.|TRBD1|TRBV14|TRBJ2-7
TGTGCCAGCAGCCCCAGGGGGCAGGGTCTAAGCTCCTACGAGCAGTACTTC
CASSPRGQGLSSYEQYF
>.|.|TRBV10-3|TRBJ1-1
TGTGCCATCACCCCGATCCCCAACACTGAAGCTTTCTTT
CAITPIPNTEAFF
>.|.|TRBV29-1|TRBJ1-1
TGCAGCGTCCGGGACCAGCCTCCTGAAGCTTTCTTT
CSVRDQPPEAFF
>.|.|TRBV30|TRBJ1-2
TGTGCCTGGAGCACACAAATGAATGGCTACACCTTC
CAWSTQMNGYTF
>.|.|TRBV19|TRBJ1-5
TGTGCCAGTAGAAAAACAACAGGGCCCAATCAGCCCCAGCATTTT
CASRKTTGPNQPQHF
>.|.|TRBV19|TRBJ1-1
TGTGCCAGTAGTATAGGACAACGGAACACTGAAGCTTTCTTT
CASSIGQRNTEAFF
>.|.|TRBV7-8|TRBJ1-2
TGTGCCAGCAGCTTAACAGACAACTATGGCTACACCTTC
CASSLTDNYGYTF
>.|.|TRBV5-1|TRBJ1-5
TGCGCCAGCAGCTTGGGGGACTTGCCTAATCAGCCCCAGCATTTT
CASSLGDLPNQPQHF
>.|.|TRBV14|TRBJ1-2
TGTGCCAGCAGCCACGGTCCCTCTTATGGCTACACCTTC
CASSHGPSYGYTF
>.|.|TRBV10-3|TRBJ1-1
TGTGCCATCAGTGGGACCCTGGGATCGGCGAACACTGAAGCTTTCTTT
CAISGTLGSANTEAFF
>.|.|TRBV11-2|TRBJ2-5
TGTGCCAGCAGCTCATCCGCTACGCAAGAGACCCAGTACTTC
CASSSSATQETQYF
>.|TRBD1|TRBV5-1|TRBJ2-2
TGCGCCAGCAGCCGGGACAGGGGCACCGGGGAGCTGTTTTTT
CASSRDRGTGELFF
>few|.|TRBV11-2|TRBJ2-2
TGTGCCAGCAGTTACCGGAACACCGGGGAGCTGTTTTTT
CASSYRNTGELFF
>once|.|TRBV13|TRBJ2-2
TGTGCCAGCAAGACGTGGGACACCGGGGAGCTGTTTTTT
CASKTWDTGELFF
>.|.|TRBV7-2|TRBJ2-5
TGTGCCAGCAGCTTCGGGGTTACGGGGTCCCAAGAGACCCAGTACTTC
CASSFGVTGSQETQYF
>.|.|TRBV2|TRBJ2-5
TGTGCCAGCTCCGATCTAGTTAGGGAGACCCAGTACTTC
CASSDLVRETQYF
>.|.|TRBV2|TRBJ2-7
TGTGCCAGCCAGAACTGGGGGTCGGGGTACGAGCAGTACTTC
CASQNWGSGYEQYF
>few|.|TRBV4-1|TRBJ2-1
TGCGCCAGCAGCCGCCTAAGTGGGGGCAGTAACAATGAGCAGTTCTTC
CASSRLSGGSNNEQFF
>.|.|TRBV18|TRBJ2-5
TGTGCCAGCTCACCACGTTACCAAGAGACCCAGTACTTC
CASSPRYQETQYF
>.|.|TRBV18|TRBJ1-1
TGTGCCAGCTCACCATCGGCGGTTAGCACTGAAGCTTTCTTT
CASSPSAVSTEAFF
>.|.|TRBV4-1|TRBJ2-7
TGCGCCAGCAGCCGCACGAACAGGGACGAGCAGTACTTC
CASSRTNRDEQYF
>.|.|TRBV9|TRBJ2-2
TGTGCCAGCAGCGTAGCCGGGGACTCTTCGCGGACCGGGGAGCTGTTTTTT
CASSVAGDSSRTGELFF
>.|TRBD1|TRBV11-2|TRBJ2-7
TGTGCCAGCAGTCGACAGGGCGGCTACGAGCAGTACTTC
CASSRQGGYEQYF
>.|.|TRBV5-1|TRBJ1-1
TGCGCCAGCAGCTCAGGACCGGGACAACCGAACACTGAAGCTTTCTTT
CASSSGPGQPNTEAFF
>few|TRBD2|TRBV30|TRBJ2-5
TGTGCCTGGGGACGGCTAGCGGGGATAGAGACCCAGTACTTC
CAWGRLAGIETQYF
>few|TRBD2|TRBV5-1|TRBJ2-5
TGCGCCAGCAGCTCCGCTAGCGGGGGGTTAGAGACCCAGTACTTC
CASSSASGGLETQYF
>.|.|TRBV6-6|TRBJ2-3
TGTGCCAGCAGTGCTGGGGGTTCGGATACGCAGTATTTT
CASSAGGSDTQYF
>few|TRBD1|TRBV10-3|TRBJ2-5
TGTGCCATCAGTCGGACAGGGACAGAGACCCAGTACTTC
CAISRTGTETQYF
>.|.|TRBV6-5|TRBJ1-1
TGTGCCAGCAGTTACGTTTCAAACACTGAAGCTTTCTTT
CASSYVSNTEAFF
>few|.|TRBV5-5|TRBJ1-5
TGTGCCAGCAGCCCGGACTCCGCGCTGCCCCAGCATTTT
CASSPDSALPQHF
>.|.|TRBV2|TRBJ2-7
TGTGCCAGCGTGGGCGCGTTGAGCTACGAGCAGTACTTC
CASVGALSYEQYF
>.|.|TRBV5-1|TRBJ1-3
TGCGCCAGCAGCTTGGGCGGGAATCCTGGAAACACCATATATTTT
CASSLGGNPGNTIYF
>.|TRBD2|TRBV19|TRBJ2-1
TGTGCCAGTAGTCTTCAGACTAGCCCCTATGAGCAGTTCTTC
CASSLQTSPYEQFF
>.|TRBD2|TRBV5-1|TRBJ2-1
TGCGCCAGCAGCTTGGACCCCCAGCGGGGGGGCTTTGAGCAGTTCTTC
CASSLDPQRGGFEQFF
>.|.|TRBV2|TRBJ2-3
TGTGCCAGCAGTAGTGCAGGGCTAGATACGCAGTATTTT
CASSSAGLDTQYF
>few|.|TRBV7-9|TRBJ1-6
TGTGCCAGCAGCTTCCCGGGGCGGGAACCACCCCTCCACTTT
CASSFPGREPPLHF
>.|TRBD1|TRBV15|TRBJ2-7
TGTGCCACCAGCGCGCTCTCCGGGACAGGGCCCTACGAGCAGTACTTC
CATSALSGTGPYEQYF
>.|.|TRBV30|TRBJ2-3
TGTGCCTGGAGCATGAGGGGCACAGATACGCAGTATTTT
CAWSMRGTDTQYF
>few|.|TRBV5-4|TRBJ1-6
TGTGCCAGCAGCTTCGGGGGAAACCGCTCACCCCTCCACTTT
CASSFGGNRSPLHF
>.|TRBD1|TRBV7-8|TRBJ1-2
TGTGCCAGCAGCTTAGCGACAGGGTCTAACTATGGCTACACCTTC
CASSLATGSNYGYTF
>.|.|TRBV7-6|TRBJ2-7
TGTGCCAGCAGCACCGGACCCAACTACGAGCAGTACTTC
CASSTGPNYEQYF
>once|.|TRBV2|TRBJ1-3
TGTGCCAGCAGCTTTAGGGGTCCCCTATCTGGAAACACCATATATTTT
CASSFRGPLSGNTIYF
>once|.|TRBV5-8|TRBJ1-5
TGTGCCAGCAGCTTGGGTACCGGGAGCGGTGACAATCAGCCCCAGCATTTT
CASSLGTGSGDNQPQHF
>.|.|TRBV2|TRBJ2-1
TGTGCCAGCAGCTTTGGAGTTGTGGAGCAGTTCTTC
CASSFGVVEQFF
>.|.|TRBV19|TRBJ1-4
TGTGCCAGTACCCCCAGGAGTAATGAAAAACTGTTTTTT
CASTPRSNEKLFF
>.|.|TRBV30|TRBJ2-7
TGTGCCTGGAGTGTGGGGATCCCCTACGAGCAGTACTTC
CAWSVGIPYEQYF
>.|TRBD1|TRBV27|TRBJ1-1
TGTGCCAGCAGTTCCGCTCCCGGGACAGAGGGCACTGAAGCTTTCTTT
CASSSAPGTEGTEAFF
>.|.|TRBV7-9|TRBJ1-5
TGTGCCAGCAGCTTAGGGGGAAACCATCAGCCCCAGCATTTT
CASSLGGNHQPQHF